Described below is a single T cell receptor (beta chain) sequence and its context. Germline trimming cut 7 bases from V and 4 bases from J; bases unmatched to any gene: 7. The CDR3 has 15 residues. Germline-derived CDR1 and CDR2 are SNHLY and FYNNEI. Patients of the Seattle cohort, enrolled during active infection, were followed longitudinally. In the original analysis: Amplifying reference gene primers gave estimates of nucleated cell counts. Using immunoSEQ multiplex PCR, the repertoire was profiled, and TCRdb retains in-frame clones only, with some absent. Clone size and the V and J calls come from that table; the DNA yielded D and trimming. This sample carries about 120,000 clones, about four fifths of them seen once, and the ten largest clones take 17%. The source of the sample is a study of blood T cell repertoires in COVID-19. Overall study context: Acute and convalescent COVID-19 specimens originated in the United States, Italy and Spain. The analysed material was cDNA or gDNA that came from T cells, B-cell-depleted T cells, or PBMCs.

V and J are TRBV2 and TRBJ2-1, with 10 bases matching TRBD1. The TCR sequence derives from a man aged 30 to 45 with COVID-19, enrolled during active disease. The specimen sequenced was peripheral blood. The CDR3 DNA reads as TGTGCCAGCACCAATCCGGGACAGGGGTACAATGAGCAGTTCTTC. As protein: CASTNPGQGYNEQFF. Full variable domain (rest looked up from reference TRBV2 and TRBJ2-1): EPEVTQTPSHQVTQMGQEVILRCVPISNHLYFYWYRQILGQKVEFLVSFYNNEISEKSEIFDDQFSVERPDGSNFTLKIRSTKLEDSAMYFCASTNPGQGYNEQFFGPGTRLTVL.